These 10 T cell receptor beta chains came from one sample sequenced in a study of PD-1 blockade in classical Hodgkin lymphoma. Stated time point: cycle 4 day 1 (C4D1), after six to seven weeks of nivolumab. No patient escaped relapse after autologous stem cell transplantation, and brentuximab vedotin exposure varied. Generated by immunoSEQ multiplex PCR, the TCRdb table keeps only in-frame clones and is missing some. The sample contains about 22,000 clones, about 68% of which appear only once. This material consisted of peripheral blood mononuclear cells (PBMCs), taken before the fourth cycle of nivolumab. The receptors originated from a human donor with classical Hodgkin lymphoma.

The chain recombines TRBV6-5 with TRBJ1-2; weak D call: TRBD1 (5 bases). V was pared by 6 bases and J by 7 bases, with 21 bases between. Germline V gives CDR1 MNHEY, CDR2 SVGAGI. The CDR3 has 15 residues. The CDR3 sequence is CASSRPATGVSGYTF. The CDR3 nucleotides read TGTGCCAGCAGCCGCCCCGCGACGGGGGTTTCTGGCTACACCTTC.

This chain uses TRBV27 with TRBJ2-4; 12 bases map to TRBD2. CDR3 length: 16 residues. Germline CDR1 reads MNHEY; CDR2 reads SMNVEV (reference sequence). V lost 4 bases and J lost 7; bases outside the gene matches: 8. The CDR3 loop is CASSSRLAGVANIQYF. The DNA for the CDR3 is TGTGCCAGCAGTTCTAGACTAGCGGGAGTGGCGAACATTCAGTACTTC.

The chain combines TRBV18 with TRBJ2-3; no clear D gene. Trimming took 2 bases from V and 0 from J, leaving 12 bases between them. The germline V gene encodes CDR1 KGHSH and CDR2 LQKENI. The CDR3 consists of 16 residues. The DNA for the CDR3 is TGTGCCAGCTCACCAAGTCTTGCGTATAGCACAGATACGCAGTATTTT. It yields the protein CASSPSLAYSTDTQYF. The whole variable domain, remainder taken from reference TRBV18 and TRBJ2-3, is NAGVMQNPRHLVRRRGQEARLRCSPMKGHSHVYWYRQLPEEGLKFMVYLQKENIIDESGMPKERFSAEFPKEGPSILRIQQVVRGDSAAYFCASSPSLAYSTDTQYFGPGTRLTVL.

This sequence joins TRBV19 and TRBJ2-1; D is uncertain. V was trimmed by 5 bases and J by 0 bases, leaving 11 bases between them. The CDR3 sequence is 15 residues long. Looked up from germline, CDR1 is LNHDA and CDR2 is SQIVND (reference sequence). The CDR3 loop reads CASSPRHPSYNEQFF. The CDR3 coding sequence is TGTGCCAGTAGTCCTCGGCACCCCTCCTACAATGAGCAGTTCTTC.

This clone was seen only once. J is TRBJ1-2 and V is TRBV5-1; possibly TRBD1 for D (6 bases). The CDR3 spans 14 residues. V shed 2 bases and J shed 3 bases, with 11 bases lying between them. Germline loops: CDR1 SGHRS, CDR2 YFSETQ. As DNA, the CDR3 is TGCGCCAGCAGCTTTTGGGGGCGCGACTATGGCTACACCTTC. Amino acid sequence: CASSFWGRDYGYTF. Full variable domain (outside the CDR3, taken from reference TRBV5-1 and TRBJ1-2): KAGVTQTPRYLIKTRGQQVTLSCSPISGHRSVSWYQQTPGQGLQFLFEYFSETQRNKGNFPGRFSGRQFSNSRSEMNVSTLELGDSALYLCASSFWGRDYGYTFGSGTRLTVV.

The chain has TRBV30 and TRBJ1-1; D call uncertain. The CDR3 spans 11 residues. With 4 bases removed from V and 10 bases from J, the gap between germline ends came to 13 bases. The germline V gene has CDR1 GTSNPN and CDR2 SVGIG (reference sequence). CDR3 bases: TGTGCCTGGAACCCACCAGGTGGAGCTTTCTTT. Protein sequence: CAWNPPGGAFF.

This clone was recorded only once. The rearrangement uses TRBV6-5 and TRBJ1-1; TRBD1 might be the D (5 bases). V was cut by 0 bases and J by 8 bases, with 10 bases left in between. Germline V gene data show CDR1 as MNHEY and CDR2 as SVGAGI. CDR3 length: 13 amino acids. CDR3 loop: CASSYSGAGEAFF. CDR3 sequence (DNA): TGTGCCAGCAGTTACTCCGGGGCAGGGGAAGCTTTCTTT.

Sample share makes this clone large (0.1 to 1%). The chain recombines TRBV6-5 with TRBJ2-7; the D is unclear. CDR3 length: 15 residues. CDR1 and CDR2 (germline): MNHEY, SVGAGI. V was cut by 6 bases and J by 0 bases, with 15 bases left in between. CDR3 nucleotides: TGTGCCAGCAGCCCATCGTTGGGAAGCTCCTACGAGCAGTACTTC. This gives the protein CASSPSLGSSYEQYF.

The V call is TRBV10-2, the J call TRBJ1-2, with no clear D. This CDR3 contains 12 residues. V lost 0 bases and J lost 8, with 7 bases in between. Germline values: CDR1 WSHSY, CDR2 SAAADI. CDR3 bases: TGCGCCAGCAGTGAGTCAGCTTCGGGCTACACCTTC. Translated: CASSESASGYTF.

This chain connects TRBV6-1 to TRBJ2-5; 7 nucleotides align to TRBD1. Trimming at V came to 9 bases and at J to 5 bases, leaving 6 bases not matched to a gene. The CDR3 has 12 residues. Germline V gene data show CDR1 as MNHNS and CDR2 as SASEGT. The CDR3 DNA reads TGTGCCAGTACAGGGGTTGCGGAGACCCAGTACTTC. Its protein product is CASTGVAETQYF.